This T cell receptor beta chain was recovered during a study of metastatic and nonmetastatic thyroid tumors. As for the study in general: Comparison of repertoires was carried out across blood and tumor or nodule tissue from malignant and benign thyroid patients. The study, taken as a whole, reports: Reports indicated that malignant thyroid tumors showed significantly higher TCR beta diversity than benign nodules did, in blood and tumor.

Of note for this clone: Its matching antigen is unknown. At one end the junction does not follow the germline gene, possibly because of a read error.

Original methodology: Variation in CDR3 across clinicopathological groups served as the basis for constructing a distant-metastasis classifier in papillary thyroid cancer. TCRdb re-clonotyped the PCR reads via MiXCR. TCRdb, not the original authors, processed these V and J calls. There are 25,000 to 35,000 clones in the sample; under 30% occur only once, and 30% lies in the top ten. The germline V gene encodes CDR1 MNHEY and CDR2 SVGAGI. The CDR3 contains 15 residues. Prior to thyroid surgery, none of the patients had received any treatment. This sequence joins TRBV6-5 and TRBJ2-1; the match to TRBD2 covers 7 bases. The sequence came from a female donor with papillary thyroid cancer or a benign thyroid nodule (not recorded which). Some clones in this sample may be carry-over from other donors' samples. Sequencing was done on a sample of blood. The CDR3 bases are TGTGCCAGCAGTTCCACTAGCGCTCCCTACGATGAGCAGTTCTTC. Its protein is CASSSTSAPYDEQFF.